This T cell receptor beta chain was recovered during a study of OX40 agonist ivuxolimab in advanced cancers. The study's findings and limits: CD8+ T cells were the subset that, on average, had more expanded clones than CD4+. Clonal expansion in partial responders at 0.1-3.0 mg/kg ranked among the lowest. Circulating CD4+ and CD8+ T cells showed clonal expansion by week 6 at 0.1 to 3.0 mg/kg. Normalized T-cell clonal expansion was also low in a subset of nonresponders.

Sequencing was performed with immunoSEQ multiplex PCR; in TCRdb, only in-frame clones are kept and a portion is missing. The table includes tens of thousands of clones, about 93% detected once. The CDR3 totals 14 residues. V dropped 2 bases and J dropped 4 bases, with 9 bases sitting between them. CDR1 is LNHDA and CDR2 is SQIVND in the germline V gene (reference sequence). This clone occurred once. Its target is unknown. The chain has TRBV19 and TRBJ1-5; a possible D gene is TRBD1 (5 bases). This specimen consisted of CD4+ or CD8+ T cells sorted from blood, obtained in a trial of the OX40 agonist ivuxolimab. The TCR sequence derives from an adult with an advanced solid tumor such as melanoma, head and neck, liver or kidney cancer. The CDR3 loop is CASSIQGGNQPQHF. CDR3 DNA: TGTGCCAGTAGTATACAGGGAGGGAATCAGCCCCAGCATTTT.